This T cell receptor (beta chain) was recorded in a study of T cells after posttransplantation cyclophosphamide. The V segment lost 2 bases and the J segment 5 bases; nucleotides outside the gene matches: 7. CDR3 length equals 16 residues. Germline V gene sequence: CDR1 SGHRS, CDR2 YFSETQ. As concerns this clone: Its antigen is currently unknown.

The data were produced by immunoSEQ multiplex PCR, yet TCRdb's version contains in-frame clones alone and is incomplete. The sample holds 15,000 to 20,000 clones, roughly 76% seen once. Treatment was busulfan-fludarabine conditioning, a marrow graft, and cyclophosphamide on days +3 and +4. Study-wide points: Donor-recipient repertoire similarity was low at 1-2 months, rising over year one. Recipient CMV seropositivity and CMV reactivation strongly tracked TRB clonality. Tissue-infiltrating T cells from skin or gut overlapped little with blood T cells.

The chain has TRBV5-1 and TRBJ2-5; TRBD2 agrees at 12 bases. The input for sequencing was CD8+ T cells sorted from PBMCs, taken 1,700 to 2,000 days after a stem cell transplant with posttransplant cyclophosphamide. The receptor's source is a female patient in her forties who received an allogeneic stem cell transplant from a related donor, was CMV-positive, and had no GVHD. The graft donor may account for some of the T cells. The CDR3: CASSLRRLAGDETQYF. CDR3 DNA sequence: TGCGCCAGCAGCTTACGGAGACTAGCGGGGGACGAGACCCAGTACTTC.